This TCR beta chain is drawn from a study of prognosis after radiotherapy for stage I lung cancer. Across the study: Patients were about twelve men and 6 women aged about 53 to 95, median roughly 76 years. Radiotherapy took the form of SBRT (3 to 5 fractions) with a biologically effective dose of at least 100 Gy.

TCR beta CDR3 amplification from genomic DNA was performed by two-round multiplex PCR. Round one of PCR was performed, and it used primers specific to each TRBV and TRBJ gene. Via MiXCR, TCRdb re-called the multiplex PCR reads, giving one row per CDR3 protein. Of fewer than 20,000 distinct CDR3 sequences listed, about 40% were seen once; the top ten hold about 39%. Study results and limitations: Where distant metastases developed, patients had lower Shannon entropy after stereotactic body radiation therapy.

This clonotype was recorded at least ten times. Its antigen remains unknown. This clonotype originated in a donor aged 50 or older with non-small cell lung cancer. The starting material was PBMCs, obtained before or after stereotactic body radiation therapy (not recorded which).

Here the CDR3 reads CASRMGQANTEAFF. The CDR3, as DNA: TGCGCCAGCAGAATGGGACAAGCGAACACTGAAGCTTTCTTT. V gene TRBV4-1 combines with J gene TRBJ1-1, with D possibly matching TRBD1 (6 bases). The V gene's germline CDR1 is MGHRA and CDR2 YSYEKL. The length of the CDR3 is 14 residues. Between the trimmed V and J ends, which lost 6 bases and 1 base, there was a span of 12 bases.